The present T cell receptor (beta chain) was sequenced within a study of T cells in Graves' hyperthyroidism and ophthalmopathy. The study, taken as a whole, reports: Most expanded thyroid clonotypes above 0.001 also appeared in blood.

Trimming took 5 bases from V and 0 from J, leaving 11 bases between them. Germline V gives CDR1 MNHNS, CDR2 SASEGT. The CDR3 length is 14 residues. This clonotype was picked up a small number of times. The antigen is not known. Amplified regions were TCR beta CDR3 sequences from RNA transcripts. TCR CDR3 underwent first-round RT-PCR with the HTBI primer set. Via MiXCR, TCRdb re-called the multiplex PCR reads, giving one row per CDR3 protein. Of roughly 710,000 distinct CDR3 sequences listed, under 45% were seen once; the top ten hold around 32%. Sequenced: blood. The TCR was taken from a woman in her 40s with Graves' hyperthyroidism. The rearrangement links TRBV6-1 to TRBJ2-7; D remains unclear. The CDR3, as DNA: TGTGCCAGCAGTCTCCACGGGCACTCCTACGAGCAGTACTTC. It specifies CASSLHGHSYEQYF.